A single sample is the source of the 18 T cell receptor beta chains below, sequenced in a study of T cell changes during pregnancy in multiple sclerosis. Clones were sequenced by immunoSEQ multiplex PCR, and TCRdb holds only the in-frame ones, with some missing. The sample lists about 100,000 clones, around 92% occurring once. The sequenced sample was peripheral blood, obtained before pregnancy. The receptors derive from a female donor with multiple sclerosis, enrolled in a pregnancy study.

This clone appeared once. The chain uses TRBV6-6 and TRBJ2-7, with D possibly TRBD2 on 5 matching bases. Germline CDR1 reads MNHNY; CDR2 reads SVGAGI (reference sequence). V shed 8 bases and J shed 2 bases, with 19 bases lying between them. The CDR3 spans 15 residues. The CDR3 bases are TGTGCCAGCTGCTGGGAGTGGGGATCCACCTACGAGCAGTACTTC. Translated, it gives CASCWEWGSTYEQYF.

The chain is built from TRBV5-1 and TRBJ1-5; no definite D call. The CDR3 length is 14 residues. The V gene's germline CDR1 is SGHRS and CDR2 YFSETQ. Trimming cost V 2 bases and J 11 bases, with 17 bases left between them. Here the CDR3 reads CASSFGGEGTAQHF. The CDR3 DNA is TGCGCCAGCAGCTTTGGAGGAGAAGGTACGGCCCAGCATTTT.

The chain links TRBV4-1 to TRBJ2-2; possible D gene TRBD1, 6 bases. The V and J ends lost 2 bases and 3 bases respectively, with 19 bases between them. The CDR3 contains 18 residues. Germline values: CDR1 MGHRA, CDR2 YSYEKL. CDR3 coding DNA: TGCGCCAGCAGCCAAAGCAGCGTCAGGGGTGTGGACACCGGGGAGCTGTTTTTT. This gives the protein CASSQSSVRGVDTGELFF.

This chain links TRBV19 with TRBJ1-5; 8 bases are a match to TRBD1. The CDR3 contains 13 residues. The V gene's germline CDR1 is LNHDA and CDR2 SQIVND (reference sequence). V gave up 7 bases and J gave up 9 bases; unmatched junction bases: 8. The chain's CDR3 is CASNTGGPGPQHF. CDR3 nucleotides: TGTGCCAGTAACACAGGGGGTCCAGGGCCCCAGCATTTT.

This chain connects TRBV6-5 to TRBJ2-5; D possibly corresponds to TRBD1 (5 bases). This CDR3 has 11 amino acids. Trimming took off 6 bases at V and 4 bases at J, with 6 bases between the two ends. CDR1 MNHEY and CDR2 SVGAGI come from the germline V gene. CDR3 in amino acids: CASRGVETQYF. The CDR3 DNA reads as TGTGCCAGCAGAGGGGTAGAGACCCAGTACTTC.

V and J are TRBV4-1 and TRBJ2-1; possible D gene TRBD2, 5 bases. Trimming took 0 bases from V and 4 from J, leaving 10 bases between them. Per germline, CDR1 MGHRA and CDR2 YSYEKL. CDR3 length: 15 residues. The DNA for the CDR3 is TGCGCCAGCAGCCAAGAACCAGCGGATTACAATGAGCAGTTCTTC. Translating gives CASSQEPADYNEQFF.

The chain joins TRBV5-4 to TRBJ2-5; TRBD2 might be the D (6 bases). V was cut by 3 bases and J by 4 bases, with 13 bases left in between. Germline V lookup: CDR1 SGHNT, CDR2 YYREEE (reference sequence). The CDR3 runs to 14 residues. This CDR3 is CASSSGRGSETQYF. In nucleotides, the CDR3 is TGTGCCAGCAGCTCCGGGCGGGGATCAGAGACCCAGTACTTC.

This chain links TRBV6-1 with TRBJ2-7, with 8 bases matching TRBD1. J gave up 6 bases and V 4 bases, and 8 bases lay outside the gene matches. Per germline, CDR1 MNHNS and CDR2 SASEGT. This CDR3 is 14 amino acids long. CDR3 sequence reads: CASSALGQGGEQYF. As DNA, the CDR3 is TGTGCCAGCAGTGCCCTCGGACAGGGAGGCGAGCAGTACTTC.

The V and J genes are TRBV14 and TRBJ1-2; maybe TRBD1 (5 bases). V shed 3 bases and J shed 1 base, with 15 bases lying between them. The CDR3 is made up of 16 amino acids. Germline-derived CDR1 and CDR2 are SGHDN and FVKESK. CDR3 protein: CASSHRGGLGNYGYTF. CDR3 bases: TGTGCCAGCAGCCACCGCGGGGGATTGGGTAACTATGGCTACACCTTC.

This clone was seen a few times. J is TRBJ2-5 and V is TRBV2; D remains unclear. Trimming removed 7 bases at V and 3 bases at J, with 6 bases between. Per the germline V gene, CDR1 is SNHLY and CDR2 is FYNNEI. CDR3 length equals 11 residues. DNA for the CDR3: TGTGCCAGCACTGATAAAGAGACCCAGTACTTC. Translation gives CASTDKETQYF.

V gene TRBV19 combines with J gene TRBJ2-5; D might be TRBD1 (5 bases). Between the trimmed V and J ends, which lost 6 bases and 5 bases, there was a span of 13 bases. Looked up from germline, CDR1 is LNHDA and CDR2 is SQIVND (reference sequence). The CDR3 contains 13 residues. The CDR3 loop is CASSIQDHETQYF. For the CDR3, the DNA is TGTGCCAGTAGCATACAGGATCATGAGACCCAGTACTTC.

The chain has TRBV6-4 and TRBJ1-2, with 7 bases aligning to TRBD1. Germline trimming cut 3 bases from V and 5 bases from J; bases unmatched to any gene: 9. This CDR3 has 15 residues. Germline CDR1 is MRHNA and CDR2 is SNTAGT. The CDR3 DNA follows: TGTGCCAGCAGTGAGGTAGGGGGCGCGGGGTATGGCTACACCTTC. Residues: CASSEVGGAGYGYTF.

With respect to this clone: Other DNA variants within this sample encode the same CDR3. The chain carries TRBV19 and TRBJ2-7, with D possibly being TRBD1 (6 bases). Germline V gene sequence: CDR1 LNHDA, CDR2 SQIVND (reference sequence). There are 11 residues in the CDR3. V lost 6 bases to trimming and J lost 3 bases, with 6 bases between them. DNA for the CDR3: TGTGCCAGTAGACAGGGCTACGAGCAGTACTTC. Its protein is CASRQGYEQYF.

This CDR3 is CASSYSSSGSGGELFF. The CDR3 bases are TGTGCCAGCAGTTACTCGTCTAGCGGGAGCGGCGGGGAGCTGTTTTTT. This sequence joins TRBV6-6 and TRBJ2-2; 10 bases fit TRBD2. The CDR3 totals 16 residues. J was trimmed by 7 bases and V by 0 bases; bases with no gene match: 5. Germline V gives CDR1 MNHNY, CDR2 SVGAGI (reference sequence).

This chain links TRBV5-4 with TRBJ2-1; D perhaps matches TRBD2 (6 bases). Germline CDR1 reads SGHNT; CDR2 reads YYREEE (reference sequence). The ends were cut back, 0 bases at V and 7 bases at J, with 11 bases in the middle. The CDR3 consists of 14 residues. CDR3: CASSLVTSRNEQFF. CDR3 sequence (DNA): TGTGCCAGCAGCTTGGTGACTAGTCGGAATGAGCAGTTCTTC.

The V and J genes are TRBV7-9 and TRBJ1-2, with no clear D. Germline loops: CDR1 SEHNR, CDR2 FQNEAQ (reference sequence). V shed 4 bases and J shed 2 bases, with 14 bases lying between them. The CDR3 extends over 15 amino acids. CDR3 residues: CASSSHETVNYGYTF. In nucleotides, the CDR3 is TGTGCCAGCAGCTCCCACGAAACGGTAAACTATGGCTACACCTTC. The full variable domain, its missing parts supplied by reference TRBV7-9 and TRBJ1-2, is DTGVSQNPRHKITKRGQNVTFRCDPISEHNRLYWYRQTLGQGPEFLTYFQNEAQLEKSRLLSDRFSAERPKGSFSTLEIQRTEQGDSAMYLCASSSHETVNYGYTFGSGTRLTVV.

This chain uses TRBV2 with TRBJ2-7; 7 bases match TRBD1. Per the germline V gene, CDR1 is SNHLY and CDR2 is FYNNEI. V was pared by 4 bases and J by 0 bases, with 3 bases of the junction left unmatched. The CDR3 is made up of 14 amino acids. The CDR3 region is CASSGDSFSYEQYF. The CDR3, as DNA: TGTGCCAGCAGTGGGGACAGTTTCTCCTACGAGCAGTACTTC. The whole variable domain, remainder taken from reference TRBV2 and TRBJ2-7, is EPEVTQTPSHQVTQMGQEVILRCVPISNHLYFYWYRQILGQKVEFLVSFYNNEISEKSEIFDDQFSVERPDGSNFTLKIRSTKLEDSAMYFCASSGDSFSYEQYFGPGTRLTVT.

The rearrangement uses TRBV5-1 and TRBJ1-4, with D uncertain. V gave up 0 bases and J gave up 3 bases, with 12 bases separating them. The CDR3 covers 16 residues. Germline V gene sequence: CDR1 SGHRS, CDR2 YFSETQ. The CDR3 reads CASSLVGTAPNEKLFF. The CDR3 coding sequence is TGCGCCAGCAGCTTGGTAGGCACAGCACCTAATGAAAAACTGTTTTTT.